This TCR beta chain was sequenced during a study of T-cell memory formation after mild COVID-19. Via MiXCR, TCRdb re-called the 5' RACE reads, giving one row per CDR3 protein. The sample has roughly 250,000 distinct CDR3 sequences; about a sixth are singletons. Germline values: CDR1 MNHNS, CDR2 SASEGT. Trimming took off 0 bases at V and 5 bases at J, with 22 bases between the two ends. The CDR3 consists of 18 residues. This clonotype turned up a few times. This TCR was sampled from a man aged 18 to 30 who had mild COVID-19 (a few samples of this study predate the infection). Cell type and time point are not known. The sequenced sample consisted of PBMCs or a T cell subset sorted from them (not recorded which). The rearrangement joins TRBV6-1 to TRBJ1-2; D ambiguous. The CDR3 coding sequence is TGTGCCAGCAGTGAAGCGTCCAGTGGGTGGACGGCTTTTTATGGCTACACCTTC. This translates into CASSEASSGWTAFYGYTF.